This entry lists 18 T cell receptor beta chains sequenced from one sample in a study of T cell responses to AZD1222 COVID-19 vaccine (dated by TCRdb to the early 2020s). Library preparation was by the immunoSEQ multiplex PCR assay. TCRdb carries this immuneACCESS record with in-frame sequences only. Its versions omit some clonotypes, under half of them owing to an unresolved V gene in the studies checked, with the rest unexplained. This sample gives roughly 100,000 clones in total; roughly nine tenths of them show up just once. The ten largest clonotypes hold approximately 5% of the sample. This sample's time point label indicates: baseline before first vaccination. The sample consisted of peripheral blood, taken on day 0 of AZD1222 vaccination. Source of these receptors: an adult in good health.

A single count supports this clone. The chain recombines TRBV18 with TRBJ2-1; D might be TRBD1 (6 bases). The germline V gene has CDR1 KGHSH and CDR2 LQKENI. This CDR3 is 15 amino acids long. V was trimmed by 2 bases and J by 8 bases, leaving 16 bases between them. The CDR3 reads CASSPLQGKRDEQFF. Written as DNA, the CDR3 is TGTGCCAGCTCACCATTACAGGGTAAGAGGGATGAGCAGTTCTTC.

This chain links TRBV12-3 or TRBV12-4 with TRBJ2-5; no definite D call. V lost 2 bases and J lost 1, with 5 bases in between. This CDR3 comprises 13 residues. The DNA for the CDR3 is TGTGCCAGCAGTTTACAGATCCAAGAGACCCAGTACTTC. As protein: CASSLQIQETQYF.

The chain combines TRBV5-1 with TRBJ2-5; the match to TRBD2 covers 14 bases. The V and J ends lost 4 bases and 5 bases, in that order; junction bases with no gene match: 10. The length of the CDR3 is 17 residues. Germline values: CDR1 SGHRS, CDR2 YFSETQ. The CDR3 reads CASSQGLAGEFRETQYF. As DNA, the CDR3 is TGCGCCAGCAGCCAGGGACTAGCGGGAGAATTCAGGGAGACCCAGTACTTC.

The chain has TRBV14 and TRBJ1-1; no clear D gene. The CDR3 is made up of 14 amino acids. Between the trimmed V and J ends, which lost 4 bases and 11 bases, there was a span of 20 bases. The germline V gene encodes CDR1 SGHDN and CDR2 FVKESK. The CDR3 sequence is CASSPTEFWFEAFF. The CDR3 DNA reads TGTGCCAGCAGCCCCACCGAGTTTTGGTTCGAGGCTTTCTTT.

This chain uses TRBV6-5 with TRBJ2-2; D is uncertain. The CDR3 contains 14 residues. Trimming left V 2 bases short and J 1 base short, with 5 bases between. Germline-derived CDR1 and CDR2 are MNHEY and SVGAGI. DNA for the CDR3: TGTGCCAGCAGTTACGTCCGGAACACCGGGGAGCTGTTTTTT. Translated, it gives CASSYVRNTGELFF.

This chain connects TRBV18 to TRBJ1-5; D is ambiguous. The CDR3 runs 14 residues. Trimming left V 3 bases short and J 3 bases short, with 9 bases between. Germline lookup yields CDR1 KGHSH and CDR2 LQKENI. The CDR3, as DNA: TGTGCCAGCTCACCGGTGTCACACAATCAGCCCCAGCATTTT. Protein sequence: CASSPVSHNQPQHF.

The chain joins TRBV18 to TRBJ2-1; weak D call: TRBD1 (6 bases). Germline-derived CDR1 and CDR2 are KGHSH and LQKENI. Trimming cost V 3 bases and J 4 bases, with 16 bases left between them. The CDR3 extends over 16 amino acids. The CDR3 DNA sequence: TGTGCCAGCTCACCTGGGGAGTCAGGGGTTTACAATGAGCAGTTCTTC. Its translation is CASSPGESGVYNEQFF.

The rearrangement uses TRBV5-1 and TRBJ2-2, with a tentative D call TRBD2 (6 bases). CDR1 and CDR2 from the germline V gene are SGHRS and YFSETQ. The ends were cut back, 5 bases at V and 1 base at J, with 9 bases in the middle. The CDR3 length is 14 residues. The CDR3 region is CASSGSGNTGELFF. CDR3 nucleotides: TGCGCCAGCAGTGGTAGCGGGAACACCGGGGAGCTGTTTTTT.

J is TRBJ2-1 and V is TRBV7-8; weak D call: TRBD1 (6 bases). Germline-derived CDR1 and CDR2 are SGHVS and FQNEAQ. Trimming left V 1 base short and J 4 bases short, with 17 bases between. The CDR3 has 17 residues. The CDR3 sequence is CASSLGGAGASYNEQFF. The DNA of the CDR3 is TGTGCCAGCAGCTTAGGGGGTGCAGGGGCTAGTTACAATGAGCAGTTCTTC. Full variable domain (outside the CDR3, taken from reference TRBV7-8 and TRBJ2-1): GAGVSQSPRYKVAKRGQDVALRCDPISGHVSLFWYQQALGQGPEFLTYFQNEAQLDKSGLPSDRFFAERPEGSVSTLKIQRTQQEDSAVYLCASSLGGAGASYNEQFFGPGTRLTVL.

The chain has TRBV7-2 and TRBJ2-7; TRBD1 aligns across 9 bases. Germline V gene data show CDR1 as SGHTA and CDR2 as FQGNSA. Germline trimming cut 5 bases from V and 2 bases from J; bases unmatched to any gene: 7. The CDR3 consists of 15 residues. CDR3 protein: CASSLGTGITYEQYF. For the CDR3, the DNA is TGTGCCAGCAGCCTGGGGACAGGGATCACCTACGAGCAGTACTTC.

V and J are TRBV27 and TRBJ1-5; TRBD1 might be the D (5 bases). Germline V CDR1 and CDR2: MNHEY, SMNVEV (reference sequence). V shed 4 bases and J shed 3 bases, with 10 bases lying between them. The CDR3 is 14 residues long. The CDR3 loop is CASSSLRDNQPQHF. DNA of the CDR3: TGTGCCAGCAGTTCGCTCAGGGACAATCAGCCCCAGCATTTT.

This clone was counted a few times. The V call is TRBV7-9, the J call TRBJ1-6, with TRBD1 matching 8 bases. CDR1 is SEHNR and CDR2 is FQNEAQ in the germline V gene (reference sequence). This CDR3 has 15 residues. Trimming at V came to 5 bases and at J to 6 bases, leaving 6 bases not matched to a gene. The CDR3 loop is CASSARQGSNSPLHF. In DNA form, the CDR3 reads TGTGCCAGCAGCGCACGACAGGGGAGTAATTCACCCCTCCACTTT.

This chain uses TRBV5-4 with TRBJ2-1; possibly TRBD2 for D (6 bases). V dropped 5 bases and J dropped 8 bases, with 17 bases sitting between them. The length of the CDR3 is 14 residues. CDR1 is SGHNT, CDR2 YYREEE, per germline (reference sequence). The CDR3 DNA reads TGTGCCAGCAGTTTTGGGCGCCGGAGGGATGAGCAGTTCTTC. Translating it yields CASSFGRRRDEQFF.

This chain joins TRBV18 and TRBJ2-7, with 10 bases identical to TRBD1. Germline V gene sequence: CDR1 KGHSH, CDR2 LQKENI. The J segment lost 7 bases and the V segment lost 5 bases, leaving 8 bases of the junction unmatched. The CDR3 loop spans 14 amino acids. Here the CDR3 reads CASSIDRGLREQYF. The CDR3 nucleotides read TGTGCCAGCTCAATAGACAGGGGGCTAAGGGAGCAGTACTTC.

The rearrangement joins TRBV28 to TRBJ2-1; D gene unclear. Trimming removed 6 bases at V and 6 bases at J, with 18 bases between. Germline assignment: CDR1 MDHEN and CDR2 SYDVKM. This CDR3 comprises 15 residues. The CDR3 sequence: CASSRPISALNEQFF. The CDR3 bases are TGTGCCAGCAGCAGACCCATCTCCGCTCTCAATGAGCAGTTCTTC.

The chain employs TRBV7-7 and TRBJ2-1; possible D gene TRBD2, 6 bases. The CDR3 is 15 residues long. CDR1 and CDR2 (germline): SSHAT, FNYEAQ (reference sequence). V was clipped by 4 bases and J by 2 bases, with 12 bases between them. DNA of the CDR3: TGTGCCAGCAGCTCTCTAGCGTCTCCCTACAATGAGCAGTTCTTC. This sequence encodes CASSSLASPYNEQFF. Full variable domain (outside the CDR3, taken from reference TRBV7-7 and TRBJ2-1): GAGVSQSPRYKVTKRGQDVTLRCDPISSHATLYWYQQALGQGPEFLTYFNYEAQPDKSGLPSDRFSAERPEGSISTLTIQRTEQRDSAMYRCASSSLASPYNEQFFGPGTRLTVL.

The chain recombines TRBV29-1 with TRBJ1-3, with 10 nucleotides matching TRBD1. Germline V lookup: CDR1 SQVTM, CDR2 ANQGSEA. The CDR3 is made up of 14 amino acids. J gave up 1 base and V 7 bases, and 4 bases lay outside the gene matches. CDR3 coding DNA: TGCAGCGCGGGACAGGGGCGATCTGGAAACACCATATATTTT. This sequence encodes CSAGQGRSGNTIYF.

This chain links TRBV6-2 or TRBV6-3 with TRBJ2-7; D is possibly TRBD2 (6 bases). CDR3 size: 14 residues. Germline V gene data show CDR1 as MNHEY and CDR2 as SVGEGT. Trimming shortened V by 4 bases and J by 1 base, and 11 bases separated the two germline ends. CDR3 sequence: CASSFSSGSYEQYF. The CDR3 nucleotides are TGTGCCAGCAGTTTCAGTAGCGGTTCCTACGAGCAGTACTTC.